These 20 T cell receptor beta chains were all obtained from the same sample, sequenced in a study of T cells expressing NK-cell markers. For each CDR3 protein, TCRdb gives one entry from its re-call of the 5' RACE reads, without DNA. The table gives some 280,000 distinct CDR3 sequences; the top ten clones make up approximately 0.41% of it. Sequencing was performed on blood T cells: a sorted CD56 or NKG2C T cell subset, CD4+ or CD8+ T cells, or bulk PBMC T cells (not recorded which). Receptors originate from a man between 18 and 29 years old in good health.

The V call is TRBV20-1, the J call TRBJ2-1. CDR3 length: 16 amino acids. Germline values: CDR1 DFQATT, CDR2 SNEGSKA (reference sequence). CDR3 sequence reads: CSARALASSSYNEQFF.

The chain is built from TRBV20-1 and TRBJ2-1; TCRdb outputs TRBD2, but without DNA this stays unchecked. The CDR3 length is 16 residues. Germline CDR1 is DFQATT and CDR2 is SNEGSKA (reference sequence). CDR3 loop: CSASEREQGLGHEQFF.

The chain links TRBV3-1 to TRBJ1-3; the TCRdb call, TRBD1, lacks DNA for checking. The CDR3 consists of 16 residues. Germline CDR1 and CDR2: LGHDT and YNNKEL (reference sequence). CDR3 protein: CASSATGTRVGYTIYF.

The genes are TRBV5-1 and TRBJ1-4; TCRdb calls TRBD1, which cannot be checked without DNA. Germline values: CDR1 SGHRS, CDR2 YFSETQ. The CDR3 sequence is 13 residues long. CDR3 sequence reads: CASSLSGEEKLFF.

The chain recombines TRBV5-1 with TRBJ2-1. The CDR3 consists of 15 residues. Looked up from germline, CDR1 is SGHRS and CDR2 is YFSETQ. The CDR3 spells CASSLEAPTYNEQFF.

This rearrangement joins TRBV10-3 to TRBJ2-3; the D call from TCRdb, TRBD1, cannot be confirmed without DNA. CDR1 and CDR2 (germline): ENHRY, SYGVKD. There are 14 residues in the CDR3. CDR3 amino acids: CAISESYRDRGVYF.

The CDR3 sequence: CAIRDRAGEKLFF. V and J are TRBV10-3 and TRBJ1-4. The germline gives CDR1 ENHRY, CDR2 SYGVKD. The CDR3 contains 13 residues.

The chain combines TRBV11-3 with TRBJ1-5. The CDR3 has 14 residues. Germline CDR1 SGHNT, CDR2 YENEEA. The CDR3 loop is CASSSGSPNQPQHF. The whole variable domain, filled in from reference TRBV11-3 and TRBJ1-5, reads EAGVVQSPRYKIIEKKQPVAFWCNPISGHNTLYWYLQNLGQGPELLIRYENEEAVDDSQLPKDRFSAERLKGVDSTLKIQPAELGDSAVYLCASSSGSPNQPQHFGDGTRLSIL.

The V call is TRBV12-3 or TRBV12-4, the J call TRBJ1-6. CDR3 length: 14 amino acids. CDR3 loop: CASSPQLGDSPLHF.

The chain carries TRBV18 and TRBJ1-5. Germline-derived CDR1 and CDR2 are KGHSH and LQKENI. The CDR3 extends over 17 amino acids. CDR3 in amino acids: CASSPISAAGGNQPQHF.

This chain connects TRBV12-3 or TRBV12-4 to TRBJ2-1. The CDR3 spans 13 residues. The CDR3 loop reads CASTAKNYNEQFF.

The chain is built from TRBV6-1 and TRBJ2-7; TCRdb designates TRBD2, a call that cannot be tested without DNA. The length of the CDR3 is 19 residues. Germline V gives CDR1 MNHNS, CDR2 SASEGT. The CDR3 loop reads CASREIQGGGGLAGGEQYF.

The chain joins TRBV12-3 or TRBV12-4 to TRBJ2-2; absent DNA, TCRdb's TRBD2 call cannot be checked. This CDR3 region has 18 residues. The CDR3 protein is CASSFRELVPGGTGELFF.

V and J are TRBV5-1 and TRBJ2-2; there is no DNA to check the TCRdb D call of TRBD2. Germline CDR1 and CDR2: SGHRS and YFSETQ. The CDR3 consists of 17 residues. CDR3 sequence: CASSPPGLAGGTGELFF.

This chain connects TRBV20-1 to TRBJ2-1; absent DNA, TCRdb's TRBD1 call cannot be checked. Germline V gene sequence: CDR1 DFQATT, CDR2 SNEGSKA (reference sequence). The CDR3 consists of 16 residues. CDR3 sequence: CSGVTPGSGSYNEQFF.

CDR3 sequence: CASTPTGVSNSPLHF. The gene calls are TRBV12-3 or TRBV12-4 and TRBJ1-6; absent DNA, TCRdb's TRBD1 call cannot be checked. The CDR3 has 15 residues.

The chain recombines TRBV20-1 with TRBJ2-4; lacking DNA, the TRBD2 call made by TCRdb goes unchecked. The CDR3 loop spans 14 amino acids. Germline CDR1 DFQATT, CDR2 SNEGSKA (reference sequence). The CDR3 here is CSARETSVKNIQYF.

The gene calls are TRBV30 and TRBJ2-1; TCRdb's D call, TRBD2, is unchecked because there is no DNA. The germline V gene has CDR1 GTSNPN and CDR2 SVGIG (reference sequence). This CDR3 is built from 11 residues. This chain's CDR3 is CAWSQGGDGFF.

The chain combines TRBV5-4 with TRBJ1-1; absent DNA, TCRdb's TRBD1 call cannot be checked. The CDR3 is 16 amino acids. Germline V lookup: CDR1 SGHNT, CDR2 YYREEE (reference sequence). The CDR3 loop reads CASSLEGRGRNTEAFF.

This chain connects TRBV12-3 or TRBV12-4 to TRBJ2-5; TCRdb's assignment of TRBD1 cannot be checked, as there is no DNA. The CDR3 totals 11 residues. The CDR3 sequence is CASSLRGSQYF.